This passage covers 17 T cell receptor beta chains from one sample sequenced in a study of T-cell memory formation after mild COVID-19. TCRdb reprocessed the 5' RACE reads with MiXCR, giving one entry per CDR3 protein. The sample includes around 440,000 distinct CDR3 sequences, roughly 20% of them seen just once. Sequencing was carried out using PBMCs or a T cell subset sorted from them (not recorded which). These receptors all stem from an adult woman who had mild COVID-19 (a few samples of this study predate the infection). Cell type and time point are not known.

The rearrangement joins TRBV5-1 to TRBJ2-7; 11 nucleotides match TRBD2. This CDR3 contains 16 residues. Germline-derived CDR1 and CDR2 are SGHRS and YFSETQ. V shed 2 bases, J shed 0 bases, and the junction held 4 bases outside the gene matches. In DNA form, the CDR3 reads TGCGCCAGCAGCTTCCTGACTAGCGGGATCTCCTACGAGCAGTACTTC. Translation: CASSFLTSGISYEQYF.

This clonotype has a handful of counts. V and J are TRBV12-3 or TRBV12-4 and TRBJ1-1; 9 nucleotides match TRBD1. The CDR3 extends over 16 amino acids. V shed 5 bases and J 1 base; nucleotides not matched to a gene: 8. The CDR3, as DNA: TGTGCCAGCAGTCCCCCCGGGACAGGGCCGAACACTGAAGCTTTCTTT. The encoded protein is CASSPPGTGPNTEAFF.

The J gene is TRBJ2-3, the V gene TRBV18; D tentatively reads TRBD1 or TRBD2 (5 bases each). The CDR3 is made up of 14 amino acids. Per the germline V gene, CDR1 is KGHSH and CDR2 is LQKENI. Trimming left V 3 bases short and J 5 bases short, with 12 bases between. The CDR3 DNA reads as TGTGCCAGCTCACCCAAGAGTGGGGGAGATACGCAGTATTTT. This gives the protein CASSPKSGGDTQYF.

The chain has TRBV28 and TRBJ1-6; TRBD1 aligns across 7 bases. Germline loops: CDR1 MDHEN, CDR2 SYDVKM. Germline trimming cut 5 bases from V and 8 bases from J; bases unmatched to any gene: 9. This CDR3 comprises 15 residues. CDR3 in amino acids: CASSPIDRDDSPLHF. The CDR3 region has the DNA TGTGCCAGCAGTCCCATTGACAGGGATGATTCACCCCTCCACTTT.

In its sample, this clonotype was seen a few times. The V gene is TRBV7-6, the J gene TRBJ2-7, with 7 bases that match TRBD1. This CDR3 comprises 17 residues. Trimming took 5 bases from V and 0 from J; bases not matched to a gene: 13. Germline V lookup: CDR1 SGHVS, CDR2 FNYEAQ. The CDR3 DNA reads as TGTGCCAGCAGCAAGCACTCCGGGACAGCGAGCTCCTACGAGCAGTACTTC. The encoded protein is CASSKHSGTASSYEQYF.

This clonotype was seen once. This chain uses TRBV14 with TRBJ2-7; no clear D. Trimming took 0 bases from V and 5 from J, leaving 2 bases between them. CDR3 length: 11 amino acids. Germline CDR1 SGHDN, CDR2 FVKESK. This chain's CDR3 is CASSQDNEQYF. As DNA, the CDR3 is TGTGCCAGCAGCCAAGATAACGAGCAGTACTTC.

Turning to this clonotype: A read error may produce the germline difference seen at one junction end. This chain joins TRBV11-3 and TRBJ2-1, with 7 bases aligning to TRBD2. CDR1 SGHNT and CDR2 YENEEA come from the germline V gene. The CDR3 spans 17 residues. The CDR3 region is CASSKGGGESSYNEKFF. CDR3 sequence (DNA): TGTGCCAGCAGCAAAGGTGGGGGGGAGAGCTCCTACAATGAGAAGTTCTTC.

This clonotype occurred many times. The chain has TRBV4-1 and TRBJ2-7; either TRBD1 or TRBD2 may fit D (6 bases each). The V gene lost 4 bases and the J gene lost 0 bases, with 13 bases spanning the gap. This CDR3 has 15 amino acids. Germline CDR1 MGHRA, CDR2 YSYEKL. CDR3 in amino acids: CASSPLRGPSYEQYF. The CDR3 DNA reads as TGCGCCAGCAGCCCCCTACGGGGGCCCTCCTACGAGCAGTACTTC.

This clonotype occurred a few times. The rearrangement joins TRBV7-9 to TRBJ2-5; D unclear. The length of the CDR3 is 13 residues. V was shortened by 5 bases and J by 2 bases, with 9 bases between the two germline ends. Looked up from germline, CDR1 is SEHNR and CDR2 is FQNEAQ (reference sequence). In DNA form, the CDR3 reads TGTGCCAGCAGCCCCCGGAGTCAAGAGACCCAGTACTTC. It encodes CASSPRSQETQYF.

The chain carries TRBV30 and TRBJ2-1; 10 bases line up with TRBD2. Germline CDR1 and CDR2: GTSNPN and SVGIG (reference sequence). V lost 3 bases and J lost 9; bases outside the gene matches: 11. The CDR3 consists of 15 residues. CDR3 coding DNA: TGTGCCTGGAGAGACACTAGCGGGATACGTCGTGAGCAGTTCTTC. This gives the protein CAWRDTSGIRREQFF.

This clonotype was seen a few times. The V gene is TRBV18, the J gene TRBJ2-3; unclear D gene. The CDR3 spans 13 residues. V lost 2 bases, J lost 4 bases, and 7 bases lay in between. The germline CDR1 and CDR2 sequences are KGHSH and LQKENI. CDR3 region: CASSPGSSDTQYF. The CDR3 DNA is TGTGCCAGCTCACCAGGAAGTTCAGATACGCAGTATTTT.

The chain joins TRBV15 to TRBJ2-7, with D perhaps matching TRBD1 (7 bases). The germline CDR1 and CDR2 sequences are LNHNV and YYDKDF (reference sequence). Trimming stripped 3 bases from V and 6 bases from J, with 12 bases between. The CDR3 loop spans 13 amino acids. The CDR3 loop is CATSSGGGGEQYF. The CDR3 DNA follows: TGTGCCACCAGCAGCGGAGGGGGCGGCGAGCAGTACTTC.

This clonotype has more than one count but fewer than ten. The chain uses TRBV19 and TRBJ2-2; the D gene is possibly TRBD2 (7 bases). The CDR3 is 14 amino acids. V was shortened by 7 bases and J by 6 bases, with 15 bases between the two germline ends. Germline V lookup: CDR1 LNHDA, CDR2 SQIVND (reference sequence). The CDR3: CASITGREAGELFF. The CDR3 DNA follows: TGTGCCAGTATAACAGGGAGGGAGGCCGGGGAGCTGTTTTTT.

This clonotype was observed a handful of times. The J gene is TRBJ2-7, the V gene TRBV20-1, with 7 bases aligning to TRBD2. The germline gives CDR1 DFQATT, CDR2 SNEGSKA (reference sequence). This CDR3 has 15 amino acids. V shed 0 bases and J 3 bases; nucleotides not matched to a gene: 8. The CDR3 DNA sequence: TGCAGTGCTAGAGATATGGCGGGAGTTAACTACGAGCAGTACTTC. Amino acid sequence: CSARDMAGVNYEQYF.

This clonotype was observed a single time. This chain connects TRBV29-1 to TRBJ2-1, with D perhaps TRBD1 (6 bases). Germline values: CDR1 SQVTM, CDR2 ANQGSEA. The CDR3 covers 15 residues. V was clipped by 0 bases and J by 12 bases, with 21 bases between them. In DNA, the CDR3 is TGCAGCGTTGAAGATGGGACATACTTGCCTCTGGGGCAGTTCTTC. It yields the protein CSVEDGTYLPLGQFF.

This clonotype was counted a few times. The chain carries TRBV5-1 and TRBJ2-3; 10 bases match TRBD1. The J segment lost 4 bases and the V segment lost 6 bases, leaving 11 bases of the junction unmatched. Germline V gives CDR1 SGHRS, CDR2 YFSETQ. This CDR3 comprises 16 residues. CDR3 in DNA: TGCGCCAGCACCGTACTCCCGACAGGGGGCGCAGATACGCAGTATTTT. It encodes CASTVLPTGGADTQYF.

The rearrangement uses TRBV11-3 and TRBJ2-5, with D tentatively TRBD2 (6 bases). Trimming stripped 0 bases from V and 5 bases from J, with 13 bases between. This CDR3 has 15 amino acids. Germline V gene sequence: CDR1 SGHNT, CDR2 YENEEA. For the CDR3, the DNA is TGTGCCAGCAGCTTAGAGGGACTTCCATCGGAGACCCAGTACTTC. It is translated as CASSLEGLPSETQYF.